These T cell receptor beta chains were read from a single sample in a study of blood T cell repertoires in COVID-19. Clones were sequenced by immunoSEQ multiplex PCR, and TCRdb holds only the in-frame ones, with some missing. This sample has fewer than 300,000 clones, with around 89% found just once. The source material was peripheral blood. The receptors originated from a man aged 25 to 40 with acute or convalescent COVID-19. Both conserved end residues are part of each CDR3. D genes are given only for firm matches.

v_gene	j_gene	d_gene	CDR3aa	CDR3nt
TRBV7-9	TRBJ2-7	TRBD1	CASSLEGTAIYEQYF	TGTGCCAGCAGCTTAGAGGGGACAGCCATCTACGAGCAGTACTTC
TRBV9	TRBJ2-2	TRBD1	CASSVTPGQYTNTGELFF	TGTGCCAGCAGCGTGACCCCGGGACAGTATACGAACACCGGGGAGCTGTTTTTT
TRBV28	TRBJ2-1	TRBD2	CASTLAGLYNEQFF	TGTGCCAGCACCCTAGCGGGACTATACAATGAGCAGTTCTTC
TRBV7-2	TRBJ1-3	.	CATRAGGSGNTIYF	TGTGCCACCAGGGCGGGGGGCTCTGGAAACACCATATATTTT
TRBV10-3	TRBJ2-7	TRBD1	CAISELQGAYEQYF	TGTGCCATCAGTGAGTTACAGGGGGCCTACGAGCAGTACTTC
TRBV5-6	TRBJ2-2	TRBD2	CASSSRWGGRTGELFF	TGTGCCAGCAGCTCTCGTTGGGGAGGGAGGACCGGGGAGCTGTTTTTT
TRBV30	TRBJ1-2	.	CAWSVRGYNYGYTF	TGTGCCTGGAGTGTACGGGGGTATAACTATGGCTACACCTTC
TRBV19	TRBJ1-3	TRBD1	CASSPLTGQAGNTIYF	TGTGCCAGTAGTCCATTGACAGGGCAGGCTGGAAACACCATATATTTT
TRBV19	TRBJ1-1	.	CASSSRQSLRAEAFF	TGTGCCAGTAGTAGTCGACAGTCCCTTCGGGCTGAAGCTTTCTTT
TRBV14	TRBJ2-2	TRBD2	CASSPEISGTGELFF	TGTGCCAGCAGCCCGGAAATTAGCGGGACCGGGGAGCTGTTTTTT